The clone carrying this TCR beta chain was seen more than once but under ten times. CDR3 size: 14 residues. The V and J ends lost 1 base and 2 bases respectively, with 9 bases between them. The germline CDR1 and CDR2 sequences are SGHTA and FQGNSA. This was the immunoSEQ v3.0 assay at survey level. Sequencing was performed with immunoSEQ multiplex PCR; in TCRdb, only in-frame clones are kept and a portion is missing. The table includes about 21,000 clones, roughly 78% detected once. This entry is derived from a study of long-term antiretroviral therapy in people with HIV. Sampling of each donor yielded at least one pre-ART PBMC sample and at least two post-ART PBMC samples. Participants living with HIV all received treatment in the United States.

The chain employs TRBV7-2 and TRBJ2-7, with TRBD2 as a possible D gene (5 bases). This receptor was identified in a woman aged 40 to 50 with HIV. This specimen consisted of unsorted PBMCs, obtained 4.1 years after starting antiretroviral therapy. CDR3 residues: CASSLVEGPYEQYF. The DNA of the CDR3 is TGTGCCAGCAGCTTAGTTGAGGGCCCCTACGAGCAGTACTTC.